This T cell receptor (beta chain) was obtained from a study of blood T cell repertoires in COVID-19. Study background: In each case, the material was cDNA or gDNA derived from T cells, B-cell-depleted T cells, or PBMCs.

Some clones are missing from TCRdb's copy, which holds only in-frame ones; the method was immunoSEQ multiplex PCR. This table holds over 200,000 clones, 75% to 90% found once. There are 16 residues in the CDR3. J gave up 5 bases and V 2 bases, and 11 bases lay outside the gene matches. From germline, CDR1 is MNHNS and CDR2 SASEGT. Input material: peripheral blood. The rearrangement joins TRBV6-1 to TRBJ2-7; 8 positions match TRBD1. The sequence was obtained from a young man with COVID-19, enrolled during active disease. The chain's CDR3 is CASSETVAGGRDEQYF. CDR3 in DNA: TGTGCCAGCAGTGAAACGGTGGCAGGGGGCAGGGACGAGCAGTACTTC.